This TCR beta chain originates from a study of cytomegalovirus exposure and HLA in healthy donors. At the level of the study: Across around 400 genotyped donors, around 80% landed in the Caucasian-associated ancestry cluster.

Study-wide points: Later analysis identified a missense DCLRE1C variant that was linked to TCR beta V- and J-gene trimming.

Germline assignment: CDR1 MNHEY and CDR2 SVGAGI. Trimming removed 6 bases at V and 4 bases at J, with 13 bases between. The CDR3 has 13 amino acids. A word on this clone: Its target is unknown.

Primers for the PCR totalled 60 Vbeta and 13 Jbeta. Clones were sequenced by immunoSEQ multiplex PCR, and TCRdb holds only the in-frame ones, with some missing. Here the sample spans 150,000 to 200,000 clones, 78% being singletons. The rearrangement joins TRBV6-5 to TRBJ2-7, with TRBD2 as a possible D gene (5 bases). The receptor's source is a female donor in good health and CMV-seronegative. Sequencing used PBMCs. The CDR3 loop reads CASSLARSYEQYF. CDR3 DNA: TGTGCCAGCAGCCTAGCACGTAGTTACGAGCAGTACTTC.